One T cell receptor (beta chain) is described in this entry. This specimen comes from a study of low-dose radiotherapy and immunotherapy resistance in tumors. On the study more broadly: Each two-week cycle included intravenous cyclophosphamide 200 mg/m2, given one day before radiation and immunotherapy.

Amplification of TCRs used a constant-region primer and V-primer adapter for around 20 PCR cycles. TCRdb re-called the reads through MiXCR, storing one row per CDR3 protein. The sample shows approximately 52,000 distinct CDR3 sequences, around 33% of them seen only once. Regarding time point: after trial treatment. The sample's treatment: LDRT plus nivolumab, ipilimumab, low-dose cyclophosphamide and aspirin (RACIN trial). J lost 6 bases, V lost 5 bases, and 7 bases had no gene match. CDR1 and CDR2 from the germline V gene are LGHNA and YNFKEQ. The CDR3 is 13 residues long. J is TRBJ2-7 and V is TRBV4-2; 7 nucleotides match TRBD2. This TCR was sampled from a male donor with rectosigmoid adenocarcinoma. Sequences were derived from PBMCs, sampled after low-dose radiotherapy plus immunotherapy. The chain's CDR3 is CASSGGVIAEQYF. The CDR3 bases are TGTGCCAGCAGCGGGGGGGTAATAGCCGAGCAGTACTTC.